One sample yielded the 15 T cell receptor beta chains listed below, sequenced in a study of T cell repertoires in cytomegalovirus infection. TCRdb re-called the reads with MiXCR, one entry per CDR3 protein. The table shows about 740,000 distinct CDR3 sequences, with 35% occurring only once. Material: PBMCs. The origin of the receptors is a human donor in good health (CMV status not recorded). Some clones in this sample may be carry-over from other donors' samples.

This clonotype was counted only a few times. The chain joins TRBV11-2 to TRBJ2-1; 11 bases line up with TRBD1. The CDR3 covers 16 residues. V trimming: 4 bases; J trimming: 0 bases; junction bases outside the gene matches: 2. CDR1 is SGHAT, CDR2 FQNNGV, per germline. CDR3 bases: TGTGCCAGCAGCTGGGACAGGGGGAGCTCCTACAATGAGCAGTTCTTC. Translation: CASSWDRGSSYNEQFF.

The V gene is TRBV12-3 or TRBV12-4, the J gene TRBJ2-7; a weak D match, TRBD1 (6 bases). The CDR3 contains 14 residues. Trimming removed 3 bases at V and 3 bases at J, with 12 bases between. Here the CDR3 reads CASSFGQGNYEQYF. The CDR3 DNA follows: TGTGCCAGCAGTTTCGGGCAGGGGAACTACGAGCAGTACTTC.

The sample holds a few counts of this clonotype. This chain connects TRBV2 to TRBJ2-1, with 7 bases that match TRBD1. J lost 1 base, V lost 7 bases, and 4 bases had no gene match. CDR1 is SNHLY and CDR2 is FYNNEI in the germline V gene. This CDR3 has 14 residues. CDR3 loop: CASIEGASYNEQFF. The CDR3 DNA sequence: TGTGCCAGCATCGAGGGGGCGTCCTACAATGAGCAGTTCTTC.

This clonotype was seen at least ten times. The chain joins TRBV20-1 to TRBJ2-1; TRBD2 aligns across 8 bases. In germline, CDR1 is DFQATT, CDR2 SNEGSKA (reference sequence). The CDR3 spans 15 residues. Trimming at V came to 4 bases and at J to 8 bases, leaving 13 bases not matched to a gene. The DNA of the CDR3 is TGCAGTGCTAAGGTGCCGGCTAGCGGGCGCTATGAGCAGTTCTTC. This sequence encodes CSAKVPASGRYEQFF.

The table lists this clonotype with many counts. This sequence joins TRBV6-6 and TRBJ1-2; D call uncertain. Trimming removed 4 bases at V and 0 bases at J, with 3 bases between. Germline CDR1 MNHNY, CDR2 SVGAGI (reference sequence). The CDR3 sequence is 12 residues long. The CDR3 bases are TGTGCCAGCAGTTCCCCTAACTATGGCTACACCTTC. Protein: CASSSPNYGYTF.

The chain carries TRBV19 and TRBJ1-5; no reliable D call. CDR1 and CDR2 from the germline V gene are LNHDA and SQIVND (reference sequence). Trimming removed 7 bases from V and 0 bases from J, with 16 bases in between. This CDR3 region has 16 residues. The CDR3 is CASMGPGMLSNQPQHF. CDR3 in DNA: TGTGCCAGTATGGGCCCCGGGATGCTTAGCAATCAGCCCCAGCATTTT.

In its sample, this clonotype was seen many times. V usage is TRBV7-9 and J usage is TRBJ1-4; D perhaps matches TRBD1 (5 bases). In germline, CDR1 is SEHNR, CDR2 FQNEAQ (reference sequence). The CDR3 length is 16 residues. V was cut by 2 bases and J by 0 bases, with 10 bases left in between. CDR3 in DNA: TGTGCCAGCAGCTTATTAGGGACGGCAACTAATGAAAAACTGTTTTTT. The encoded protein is CASSLLGTATNEKLFF.

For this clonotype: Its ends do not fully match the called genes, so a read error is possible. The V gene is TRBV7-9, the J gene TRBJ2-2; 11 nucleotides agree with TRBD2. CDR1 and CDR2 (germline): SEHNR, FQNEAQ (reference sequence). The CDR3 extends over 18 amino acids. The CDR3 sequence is CASILRVLAGGYTGELFF. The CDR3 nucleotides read TGTGCCAGCATCTTACGGGTTCTAGCGGGAGGATACACCGGGGAGCTGTTTTTT.

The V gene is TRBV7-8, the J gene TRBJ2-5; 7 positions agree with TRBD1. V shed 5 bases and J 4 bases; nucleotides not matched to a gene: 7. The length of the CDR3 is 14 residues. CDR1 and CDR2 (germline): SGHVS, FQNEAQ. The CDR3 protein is CASSTTGSAETQYF. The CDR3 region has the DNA TGTGCCAGCAGCACGACAGGGTCGGCAGAGACCCAGTACTTC.

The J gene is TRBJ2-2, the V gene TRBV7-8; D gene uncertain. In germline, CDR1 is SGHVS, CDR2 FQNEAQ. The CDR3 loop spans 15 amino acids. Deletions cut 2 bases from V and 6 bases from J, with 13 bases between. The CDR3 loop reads CASSLFEQGAGELFF. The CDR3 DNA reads TGTGCCAGCAGCTTATTCGAGCAAGGAGCCGGGGAGCTGTTTTTT. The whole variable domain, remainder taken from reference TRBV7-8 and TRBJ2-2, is GAGVSQSPRYKVAKRGQDVALRCDPISGHVSLFWYQQALGQGPEFLTYFQNEAQLDKSGLPSDRFFAERPEGSVSTLKIQRTQQEDSAVYLCASSLFEQGAGELFFGEGSRLTVL.

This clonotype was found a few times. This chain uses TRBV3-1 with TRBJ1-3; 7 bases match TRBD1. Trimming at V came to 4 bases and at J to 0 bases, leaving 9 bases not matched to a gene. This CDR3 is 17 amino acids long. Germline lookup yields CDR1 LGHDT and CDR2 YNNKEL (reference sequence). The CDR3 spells CASSPRQGLYSGNTIYF. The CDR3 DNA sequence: TGTGCCAGCAGCCCCCGACAGGGTCTTTACTCTGGAAACACCATATATTTT.

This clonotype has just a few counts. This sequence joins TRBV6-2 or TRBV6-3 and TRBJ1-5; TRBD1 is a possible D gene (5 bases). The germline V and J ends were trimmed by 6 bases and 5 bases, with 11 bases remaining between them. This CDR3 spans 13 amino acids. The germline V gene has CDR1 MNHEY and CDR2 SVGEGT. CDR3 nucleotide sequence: TGTGCCAGCAGAACGGACACTGATCAGCCCCAGCATTTT. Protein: CASRTDTDQPQHF.

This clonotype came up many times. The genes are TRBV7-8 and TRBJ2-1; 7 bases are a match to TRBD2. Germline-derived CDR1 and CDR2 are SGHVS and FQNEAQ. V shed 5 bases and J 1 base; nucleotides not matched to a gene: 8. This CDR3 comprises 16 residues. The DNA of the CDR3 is TGTGCCAGCAGCCCGGGTGGCGGGGGATCCTACAATGAGCAGTTCTTC. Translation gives CASSPGGGGSYNEQFF.

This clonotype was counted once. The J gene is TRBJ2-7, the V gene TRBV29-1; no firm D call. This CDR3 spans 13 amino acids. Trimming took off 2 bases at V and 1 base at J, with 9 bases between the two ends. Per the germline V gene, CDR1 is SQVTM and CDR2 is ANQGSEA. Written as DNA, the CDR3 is TGCAGCGTTGAAACGGCGGCTTCCTACGAGCAGTACTTC. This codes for CSVETAASYEQYF.

The CDR3 sequence is CSARDVRRPDGTQYF. In DNA form, the CDR3 reads TGCAGTGCTAGAGATGTGCGACGTCCCGACGGTACGCAGTATTTT. The chain recombines TRBV20-1 with TRBJ2-3; D is undetermined. The V gene's germline CDR1 is DFQATT and CDR2 SNEGSKA (reference sequence). CDR3 length: 15 amino acids. V was clipped by 0 bases and J by 8 bases, with 18 bases between them.